A selection of T cell receptor beta chains follows, all from one sample in a study of response to subunit inactivated influenza vaccine. TCRdb re-called the RT-PCR reads with MiXCR, one entry per CDR3 protein. The table shows roughly 650,000 distinct CDR3 sequences, with 15% to 17% occurring only once. Sequenced material: PBMCs from blood, taken about 13 days after vaccination. The receptors shown here come from a man aged 45-65 years who received an inactivated influenza vaccine. Each CDR3 is given with its conserved first and last residue. Each record gives: J gene, clone size, D gene, V gene, CDR3 protein, CDR3 DNA. The D gene is left open where the match is weak. Size is stated for part of the rows, as once, few or many counts, or as a class when the clone is expanded.

TRBJ2-7 NA TRBD1 TRBV18 CASSTHSGGEQYF TGTGCCAGCTCAACGCATTCAGGGGGCGAGCAGTACTTC
TRBJ2-6 few TRBD1 TRBV24-1 CATAPGQGRSGANVLTF TGTGCCACCGCCCCGGGACAGGGGAGGTCTGGGGCCAACGTCCTGACTTTC
TRBJ1-4 few NA TRBV9 CASSGTVPNEKLFF TGTGCCAGCAGCGGGACAGTTCCTAATGAAAAACTGTTTTTT
TRBJ2-5 few NA TRBV10-2 CASSEGGAPYQEVPETQYF TGCGCCAGCAGTGAGGGCGGGGCTCCGTACCAAGAGGTTCCTGAGACCCAGTACTTC
TRBJ2-5 few NA TRBV4-3 CASSQGVGTAKETQYF TGCGCCAGCAGCCAAGGCGTCGGGACGGCTAAAGAGACCCAGTACTTC
TRBJ1-2 NA TRBD1 TRBV12-3/TRBV12-4 CASSPTVGGNYGYTF TGTGCCAGCAGTCCGACCGTAGGGGGCAACTATGGCTACACCTTC
TRBJ1-1 many NA TRBV6-2/TRBV6-3 CASSQGTREAFF TGTGCCAGCAGTCAAGGGACAAGAGAAGCTTTCTTT
TRBJ1-1 NA TRBD1 TRBV5-1 CASSSMGQGYTEAFF TGCGCCAGCAGCTCGATGGGACAGGGGTACACTGAAGCTTTCTTT
TRBJ2-1 NA TRBD1 TRBV19 CASSIDFRDRGTNEQFF TGTGCCAGTAGTATAGACTTCCGGGACAGGGGGACCAATGAGCAGTTCTTC
TRBJ2-7 few TRBD2 TRBV29-1 CSVASGSGKEQYF TGCAGCGTTGCTAGCGGGAGTGGAAAGGAGCAGTACTTC
TRBJ2-1 few NA TRBV3-1 CASSLTSNNEQFF TGTGCCAGCAGCCTAACATCCAACAATGAGCAGTTCTTC
TRBJ2-5 few NA TRBV20-1 CSASDLTYQETQYF TGCAGTGCCTCGGACTTGACGTACCAAGAGACCCAGTACTTC
TRBJ2-1 few NA TRBV2 CASRGSIYNEQFF TGTGCCAGCAGAGGATCTATTTACAATGAGCAGTTCTTC
TRBJ2-3 few TRBD1 TRBV29-1 CSVSSRGRTDTQYF TGCAGCGTCTCCTCCAGGGGGCGGACAGATACGCAGTATTTT
TRBJ2-7 NA TRBD2 TRBV5-1 CASSLGLAGALIGYEQYF TGCGCCAGCAGCCTCGGACTAGCGGGGGCTCTAATCGGCTACGAGCAGTACTTC
TRBJ2-3 few NA TRBV7-6 CASSSYTASTDTQYF TGTGCCAGCAGCTCATACACAGCTAGCACAGATACGCAGTATTTT
TRBJ2-1 many TRBD2 TRBV6-5 CASSLLAGNEQFF TGTGCCAGCAGTTTACTAGCGGGGAATGAGCAGTTCTTC
TRBJ2-3 NA TRBD2 TRBV7-2 CASSLLGAGGKDTQYF TGTGCCAGCAGCCTCCTTGGAGCGGGAGGGAAGGATACGCAGTATTTT
TRBJ2-3 few NA TRBV5-1 CASSFDRIQDTQYF TGCGCCAGCAGCTTTGACAGAATTCAAGATACGCAGTATTTT
TRBJ2-6 many NA TRBV7-8 CASTPVSGANVLTF TGTGCCAGCACCCCGGTCTCTGGGGCCAACGTCCTGACTTTC
TRBJ2-3 few NA TRBV9 CASSVDSDTQYF TGTGCCAGCAGCGTAGATTCCGATACGCAGTATTTT
TRBJ1-3 few TRBD1 TRBV6-1 CASDPGTAGNTIYF TGTGCCAGCGACCCCGGGACAGCTGGAAACACCATATATTTT
TRBJ2-1 many NA TRBV11-2 CASSSKQGGEQFF TGTGCCAGCAGCTCAAAACAGGGCGGTGAGCAGTTCTTC
TRBJ2-1 few TRBD1 TRBV7-7 CASSSNRGNEQFF TGTGCCAGCAGCTCAAACAGGGGTAATGAGCAGTTCTTC
TRBJ2-1 few TRBD2 TRBV7-8 CASSRVAGLSNEQFF TGTGCCAGCAGCCGTGTAGCGGGGTTGAGCAATGAGCAGTTCTTC
TRBJ2-5 NA TRBD1 TRBV7-6 CASSLVAGGETKTQYF TGTGCCAGCAGCTTAGTTGCAGGGGGCGAAACGAAGACCCAGTACTTC
TRBJ2-5 NA TRBD2 TRBV7-6 CASSLTPGLAGPETQYF TGTGCCAGCAGCTTAACGCCGGGACTAGCGGGACCAGAGACCCAGTACTTC
TRBJ2-1 few TRBD2 TRBV29-1 CSIAGDDNEQFF TGCAGCATAGCGGGGGATGACAATGAGCAGTTCTTC